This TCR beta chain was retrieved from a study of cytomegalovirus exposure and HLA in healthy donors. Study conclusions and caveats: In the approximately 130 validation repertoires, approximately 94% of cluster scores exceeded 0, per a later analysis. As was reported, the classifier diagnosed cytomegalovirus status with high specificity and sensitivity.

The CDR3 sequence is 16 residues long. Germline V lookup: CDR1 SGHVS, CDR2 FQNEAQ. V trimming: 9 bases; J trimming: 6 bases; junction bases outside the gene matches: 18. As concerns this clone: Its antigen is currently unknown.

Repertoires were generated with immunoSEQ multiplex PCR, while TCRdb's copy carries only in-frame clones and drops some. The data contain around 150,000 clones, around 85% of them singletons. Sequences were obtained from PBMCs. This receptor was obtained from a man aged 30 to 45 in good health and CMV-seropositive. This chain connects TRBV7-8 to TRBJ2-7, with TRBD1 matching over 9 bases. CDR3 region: CASPPTSGTGPVEQYF. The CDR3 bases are TGTGCCAGTCCTCCGACGTCCGGGACAGGGCCTGTCGAGCAGTACTTC.